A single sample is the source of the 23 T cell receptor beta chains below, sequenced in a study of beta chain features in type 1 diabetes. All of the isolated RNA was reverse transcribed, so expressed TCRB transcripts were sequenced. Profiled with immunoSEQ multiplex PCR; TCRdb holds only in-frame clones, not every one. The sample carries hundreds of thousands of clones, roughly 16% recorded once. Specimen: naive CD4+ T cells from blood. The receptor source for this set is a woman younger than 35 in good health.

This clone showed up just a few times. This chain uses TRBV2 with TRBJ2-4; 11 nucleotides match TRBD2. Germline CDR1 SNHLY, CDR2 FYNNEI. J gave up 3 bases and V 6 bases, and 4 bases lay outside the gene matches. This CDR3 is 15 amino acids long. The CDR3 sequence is CASRGLAVNKNIQYF. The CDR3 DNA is TGTGCCAGCAGGGGACTAGCGGTTAACAAAAACATTCAGTACTTC.

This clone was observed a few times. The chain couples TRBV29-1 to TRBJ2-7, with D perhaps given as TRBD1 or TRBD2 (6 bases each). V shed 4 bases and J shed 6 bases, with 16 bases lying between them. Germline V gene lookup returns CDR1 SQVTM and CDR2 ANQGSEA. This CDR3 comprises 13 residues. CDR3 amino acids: CSVGLGAAGEQYF. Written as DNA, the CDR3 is TGCAGCGTTGGTCTGGGGGCAGCGGGCGAGCAGTACTTC.

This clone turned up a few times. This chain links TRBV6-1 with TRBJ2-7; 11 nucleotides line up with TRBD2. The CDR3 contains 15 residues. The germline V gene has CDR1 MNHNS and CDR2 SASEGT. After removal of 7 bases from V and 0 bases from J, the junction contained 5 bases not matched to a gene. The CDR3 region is CASIGLAGFSYEQYF. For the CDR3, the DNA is TGTGCCAGCATCGGACTAGCGGGCTTCTCCTACGAGCAGTACTTC.

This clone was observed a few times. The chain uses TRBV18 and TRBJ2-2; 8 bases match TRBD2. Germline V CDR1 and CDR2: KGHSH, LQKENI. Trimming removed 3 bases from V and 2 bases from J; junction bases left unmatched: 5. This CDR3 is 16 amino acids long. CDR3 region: CASSPSGSSNTGELFF. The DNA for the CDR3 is TGTGCCAGCTCACCCAGCGGGAGTTCTAACACCGGGGAGCTGTTTTTT.

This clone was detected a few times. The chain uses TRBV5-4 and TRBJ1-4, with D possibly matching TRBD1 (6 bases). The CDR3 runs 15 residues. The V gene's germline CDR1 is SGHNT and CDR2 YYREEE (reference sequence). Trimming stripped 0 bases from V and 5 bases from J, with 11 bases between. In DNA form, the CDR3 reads TGTGCCAGCAGCTTGGTTGGGCAGGGGAATGAAAAACTGTTTTTT. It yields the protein CASSLVGQGNEKLFF.

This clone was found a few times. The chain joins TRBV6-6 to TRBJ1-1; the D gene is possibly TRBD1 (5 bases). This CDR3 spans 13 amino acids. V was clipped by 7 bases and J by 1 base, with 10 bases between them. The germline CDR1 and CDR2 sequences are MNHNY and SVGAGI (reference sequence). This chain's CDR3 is CASTAGPNTEAFF. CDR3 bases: TGTGCCAGCACCGCAGGGCCGAACACTGAAGCTTTCTTT.

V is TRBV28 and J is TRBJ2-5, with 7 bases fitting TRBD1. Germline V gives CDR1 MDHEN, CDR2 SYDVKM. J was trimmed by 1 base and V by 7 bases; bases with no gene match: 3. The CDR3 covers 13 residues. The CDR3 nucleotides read TGTGCCAGCATGAGGGGGCCCCAAGAGACCCAGTACTTC. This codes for CASMRGPQETQYF.

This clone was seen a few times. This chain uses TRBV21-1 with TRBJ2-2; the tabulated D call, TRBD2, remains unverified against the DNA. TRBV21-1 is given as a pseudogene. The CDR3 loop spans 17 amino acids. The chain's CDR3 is CASSKARGAEITGELFF. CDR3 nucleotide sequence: TGTGCCAGCAGCAAAGCTCGAGGCGCGGAAATAACCGGGGAGCTGTTTTTT.

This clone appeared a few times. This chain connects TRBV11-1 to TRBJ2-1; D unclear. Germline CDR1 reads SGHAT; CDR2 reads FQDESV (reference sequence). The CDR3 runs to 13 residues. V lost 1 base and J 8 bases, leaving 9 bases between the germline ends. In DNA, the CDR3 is TGTGCCAGCAGCTTAGACTTGGCGTATGAGCAGTTCTTC. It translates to CASSLDLAYEQFF. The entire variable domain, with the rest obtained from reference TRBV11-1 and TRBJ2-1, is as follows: EAEVAQSPRYKITEKSQAVAFWCDPISGHATLYWYRQILGQGPELLVQFQDESVVDDSQLPKDRFSAERLKGVDSTLKIQPAELGDSAMYLCASSLDLAYEQFFGPGTRLTVL.

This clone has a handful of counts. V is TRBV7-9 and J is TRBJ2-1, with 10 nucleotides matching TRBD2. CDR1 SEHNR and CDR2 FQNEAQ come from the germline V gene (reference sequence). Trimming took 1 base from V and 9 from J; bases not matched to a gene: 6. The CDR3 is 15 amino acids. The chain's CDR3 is CASSLGEREGGEQFF. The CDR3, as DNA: TGTGCCAGCAGCTTAGGGGAGCGGGAGGGCGGTGAGCAGTTCTTC.

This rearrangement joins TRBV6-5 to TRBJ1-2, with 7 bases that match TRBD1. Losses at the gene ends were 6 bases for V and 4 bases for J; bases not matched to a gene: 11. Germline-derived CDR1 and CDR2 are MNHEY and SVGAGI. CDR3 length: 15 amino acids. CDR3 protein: CASSRTSTGIYGYTF. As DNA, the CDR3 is TGTGCCAGCAGCCGAACATCGACAGGGATCTATGGCTACACCTTC.

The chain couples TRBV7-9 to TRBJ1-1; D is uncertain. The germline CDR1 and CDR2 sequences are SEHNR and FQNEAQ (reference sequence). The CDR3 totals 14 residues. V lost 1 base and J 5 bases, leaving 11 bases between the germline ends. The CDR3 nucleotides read TGTGCCAGCAGCTTAGTGGTGGGGAGGACTGAAGCTTTCTTT. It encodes CASSLVVGRTEAFF. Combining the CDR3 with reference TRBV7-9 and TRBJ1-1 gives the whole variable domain DTGVSQNPRHKITKRGQNVTFRCDPISEHNRLYWYRQTLGQGPEFLTYFQNEAQLEKSRLLSDRFSAERPKGSFSTLEIQRTEQGDSAMYLCASSLVVGRTEAFFGQGTRLTVV.

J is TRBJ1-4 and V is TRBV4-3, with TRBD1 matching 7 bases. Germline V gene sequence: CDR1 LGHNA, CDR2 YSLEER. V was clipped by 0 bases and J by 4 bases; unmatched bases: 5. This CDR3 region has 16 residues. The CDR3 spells CASSQEGDRVNEKLFF. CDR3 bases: TGCGCCAGCAGCCAAGAGGGAGACAGGGTTAATGAAAAACTGTTTTTT.

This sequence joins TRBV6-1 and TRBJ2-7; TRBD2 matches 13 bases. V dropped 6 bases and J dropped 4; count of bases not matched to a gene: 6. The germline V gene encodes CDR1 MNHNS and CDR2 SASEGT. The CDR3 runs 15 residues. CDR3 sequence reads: CASSTSGRAGYEQYF. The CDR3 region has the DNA TGTGCCAGCAGCACTAGCGGGAGGGCCGGATACGAGCAGTACTTC.

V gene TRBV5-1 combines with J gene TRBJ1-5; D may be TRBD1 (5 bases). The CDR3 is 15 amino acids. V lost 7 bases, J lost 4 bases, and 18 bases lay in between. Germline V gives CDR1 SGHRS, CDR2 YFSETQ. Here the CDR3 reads CASGAGQPENQPQHF. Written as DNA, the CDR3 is TGCGCCAGCGGAGCGGGGCAGCCGGAAAATCAGCCCCAGCATTTT.

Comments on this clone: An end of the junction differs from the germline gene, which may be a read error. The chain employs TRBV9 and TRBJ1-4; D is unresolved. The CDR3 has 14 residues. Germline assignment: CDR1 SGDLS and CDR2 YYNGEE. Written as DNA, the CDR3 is TGTGCCAGCAGCGTAGGAGGGTCTAATGAAAAACTGCTTTTT. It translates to CASSVGGSNEKLLF.

The CDR3 spells CASSLSGVEKLFF. In nucleotides, the CDR3 is TGTGCCAGCAGCTTATCAGGGGTGGAAAAACTGTTTTTT. The V gene is TRBV7-9, the J gene TRBJ1-4, with D tentatively TRBD1 (6 bases). There are 13 residues in the CDR3. The germline CDR1 and CDR2 sequences are SEHNR and FQNEAQ (reference sequence). Trimming took off 2 bases at V and 8 bases at J, with 9 bases between the two ends. Full variable domain (outside the CDR3, taken from reference TRBV7-9 and TRBJ1-4): DTGVSQNPRHKITKRGQNVTFRCDPISEHNRLYWYRQTLGQGPEFLTYFQNEAQLEKSRLLSDRFSAERPKGSFSTLEIQRTEQGDSAMYLCASSLSGVEKLFFGSGTQLSVL.

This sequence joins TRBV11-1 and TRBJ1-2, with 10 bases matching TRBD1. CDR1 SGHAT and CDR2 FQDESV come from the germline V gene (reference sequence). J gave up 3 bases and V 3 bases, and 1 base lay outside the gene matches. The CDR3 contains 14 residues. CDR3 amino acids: CASSLTGGDYGYTF. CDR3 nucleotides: TGTGCCAGCAGCTTGACAGGGGGCGACTATGGCTACACCTTC. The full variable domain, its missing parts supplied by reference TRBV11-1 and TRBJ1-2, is EAEVAQSPRYKITEKSQAVAFWCDPISGHATLYWYRQILGQGPELLVQFQDESVVDDSQLPKDRFSAERLKGVDSTLKIQPAELGDSAMYLCASSLTGGDYGYTFGSGTRLTVV.

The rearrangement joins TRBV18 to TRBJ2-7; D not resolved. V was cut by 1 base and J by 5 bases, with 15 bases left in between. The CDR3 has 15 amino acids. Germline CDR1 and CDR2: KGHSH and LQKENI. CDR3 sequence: CASSPLSSGAHEQYF. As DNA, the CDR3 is TGTGCCAGCTCACCACTCTCCTCGGGTGCCCACGAGCAGTACTTC.

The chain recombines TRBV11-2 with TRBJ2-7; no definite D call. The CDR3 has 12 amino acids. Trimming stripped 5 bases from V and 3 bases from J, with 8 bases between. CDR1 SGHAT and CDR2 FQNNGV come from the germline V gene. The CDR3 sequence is CASSLGFYEQYF. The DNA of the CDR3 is TGTGCCAGCAGCCTCGGATTCTACGAGCAGTACTTC.

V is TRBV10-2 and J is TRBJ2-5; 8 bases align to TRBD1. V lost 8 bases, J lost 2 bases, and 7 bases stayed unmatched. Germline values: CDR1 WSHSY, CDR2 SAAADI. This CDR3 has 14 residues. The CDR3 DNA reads TGCGCCAGCGCTAGACAGGGGCGGCAAGAGACCCAGTACTTC. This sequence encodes CASARQGRQETQYF.

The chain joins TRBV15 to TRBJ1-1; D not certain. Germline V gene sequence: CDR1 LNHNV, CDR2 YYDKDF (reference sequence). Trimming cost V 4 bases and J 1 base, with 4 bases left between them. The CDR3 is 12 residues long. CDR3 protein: CATSIENTEAFF. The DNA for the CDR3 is TGTGCCACCAGCATCGAGAACACTGAAGCTTTCTTT.

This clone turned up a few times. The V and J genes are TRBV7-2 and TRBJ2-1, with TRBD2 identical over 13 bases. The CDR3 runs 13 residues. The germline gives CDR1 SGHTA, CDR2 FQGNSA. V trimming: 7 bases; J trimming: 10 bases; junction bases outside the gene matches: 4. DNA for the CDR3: TGTGCCAGCACCGGACTAGCGGGAGACGAGCAGTTCTTC. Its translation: CASTGLAGDEQFF.